This T cell receptor beta chain comes out of a study of blood T cells in healthy people across ages. Findings of the study overall: Naive T cell percentage by flow cytometry tracked strongly with beta diversity.

The length of the CDR3 is 13 residues. Trimming shortened V by 2 bases and J by 11 bases, and 12 bases separated the two germline ends. Germline V gene sequence: CDR1 KGHSH, CDR2 LQKENI. The use of a sample-barcoded 5' primer and a J-beta primer mix characterized a second PCR of roughly 6 to 11 cycles. TCRdb ran MiXCR on the 5' RACE reads and lists one entry per CDR3 protein. The table has roughly 500,000 distinct CDR3 sequences, 25% to 30% seen once; the top ten hold less than 20%. This clonotype was counted a few times. Antigen specificity is unknown. The TCR was taken from a woman in her 70s in good health. The J gene is TRBJ1-4, the V gene TRBV18; D unresolved. Material for sequencing was blood. This chain's CDR3 is CASSPGSIGKLFF. The CDR3 nucleotides are TGTGCCAGCTCACCAGGGTCGATTGGGAAACTGTTTTTT.